The T cell receptor (beta chain) described here comes from a study of shared clonotypes between healthy human individuals. This CDR3 spans 14 amino acids. Germline CDR1 reads LNHDA; CDR2 reads SQIVND (reference sequence). Trimming shortened V by 5 bases and J by 7 bases, and 18 bases separated the two germline ends. Sequencing used immunoSEQ multiplex PCR; TCRdb keeps in-frame clones, though not all of them. The sample records around 510,000 clones, around 80% being singletons. Adults of Caucasian background living in Nashville, Tennessee made up all donors. The rearrangement uses TRBV19 and TRBJ2-7; D is perhaps TRBD2 (7 bases). The material sequenced was PBMCs. This TCR was sampled from a woman aged 40 to 50 in good health. Some clones in this sample may be carry-over from other donors' samples. In DNA, the CDR3 is TGTGCCAGTAGTCAGGCGGGGGCGGTAGGGGAGCAGTACTTC. Translated: CASSQAGAVGEQYF.